Below, 25 T cell receptor beta chains from the same sample are listed, as sequenced in a study of cytomegalovirus exposure and HLA in healthy donors. Both 60 Vbeta primers and 13 Jbeta primers went into the PCR. The repertoire was sequenced with immunoSEQ multiplex PCR; TCRdb's copy has only in-frame clones and lacks some. Here the sample spans 170,000 or so clones, 60% to 80% being singletons. Sequenced sample: PBMCs. The receptors derive from a woman aged 45-59 years in good health and CMV-seropositive.

This chain uses TRBV7-9 with TRBJ1-1, with TRBD1 matching over 10 bases. There are 14 residues in the CDR3. V was clipped by 5 bases and J by 7 bases; unmatched bases: 7. Germline V lookup: CDR1 SEHNR, CDR2 FQNEAQ (reference sequence). The CDR3 DNA follows: TGTGCCAGCAGCGACCGACAGGGGGCCGGTGAAGCTTTCTTT. Its translation: CASSDRQGAGEAFF. Supplemented by reference TRBV7-9 and TRBJ1-1, the full variable domain reads DTGVSQNPRHKITKRGQNVTFRCDPISEHNRLYWYRQTLGQGPEFLTYFQNEAQLEKSRLLSDRFSAERPKGSFSTLEIQRTEQGDSAMYLCASSDRQGAGEAFFGQGTRLTVV.

The chain recombines TRBV4-2 with TRBJ2-7, with 7 positions matching TRBD2. V trimming: 3 bases; J trimming: 4 bases; junction bases outside the gene matches: 6. The CDR3 spans 14 residues. Germline loops: CDR1 LGHNA, CDR2 YNFKEQ. The CDR3 region is CASSQGGFEYEQYF. CDR3 bases: TGTGCCAGCAGCCAGGGGGGGTTTGAATACGAGCAGTACTTC.

This clone showed up just once. This rearrangement joins TRBV30 to TRBJ2-7; maybe TRBD1 (6 bases). Germline CDR1 is GTSNPN and CDR2 is SVGIG (reference sequence). The CDR3 spans 13 residues. Trimming left V 4 bases short and J 0 bases short, with 10 bases between. The CDR3 nucleotides are TGTGCCTGGATGGCAGGGGTCTCCTACGAGCAGTACTTC. The encoded protein is CAWMAGVSYEQYF.

The rearrangement joins TRBV2 to TRBJ1-2; the match to TRBD1 covers 10 bases. This CDR3 contains 16 residues. In germline, CDR1 is SNHLY, CDR2 FYNNEI. The ends lost 1 base at V and 6 bases at J; junction bases unmatched: 8. The DNA of the CDR3 is TGTGCCAGCAGTGAAGAGGGGGGACAGGGGTACGATGGCTACACCTTC. This translates into CASSEEGGQGYDGYTF. Filled out from reference TRBV2 and TRBJ1-2, the complete variable domain reads EPEVTQTPSHQVTQMGQEVILRCVPISNHLYFYWYRQILGQKVEFLVSFYNNEISEKSEIFDDQFSVERPDGSNFTLKIRSTKLEDSAMYFCASSEEGGQGYDGYTFGSGTRLTVV.

The genes are TRBV13 and TRBJ2-6; D is ambiguous. The germline gives CDR1 PRHDT, CDR2 FYEKMQ (reference sequence). Deletions cut 4 bases from V and 0 bases from J, with 7 bases between. CDR3 size: 15 residues. DNA of the CDR3: TGTGCCAGCAGCTACCCGAGCTCTGGGGCCAACGTCCTGACTTTC. It is translated as CASSYPSSGANVLTF.

The chain joins TRBV30 to TRBJ1-2; maybe TRBD1 (6 bases). The V end was cut by 5 bases, the J end by 5 bases, with 9 bases between. Germline CDR1 reads GTSNPN; CDR2 reads SVGIG (reference sequence). The CDR3 consists of 11 residues. CDR3 coding DNA: TGTGCCTGGGTAGGGGGATATGGCTACACCTTC. Translation gives CAWVGGYGYTF.

The chain combines TRBV4-1 with TRBJ2-2, with 9 bases identical to TRBD2. The V and J ends lost 3 bases and 9 bases, in that order; junction bases with no gene match: 8. Per germline, CDR1 MGHRA and CDR2 YSYEKL. The CDR3 has 15 residues. Here the CDR3 reads CASSHPGTSPRELFF. As DNA, the CDR3 is TGCGCCAGCAGCCATCCCGGGACTAGCCCCCGGGAGCTGTTTTTT.

This chain uses TRBV2 with TRBJ1-2; 11 nucleotides line up with TRBD1. The CDR3 covers 14 residues. J was trimmed by 8 bases and V by 10 bases; bases with no gene match: 12. Germline CDR1 SNHLY, CDR2 FYNNEI. The CDR3 sequence: CAIPTGTGGIGYTF. As DNA, the CDR3 is TGTGCCATACCTACCGGGACAGGGGGGATAGGCTACACCTTC.

The chain joins TRBV5-7 to TRBJ1-2; D remains unclear. TRBV5-7 is an ORF for which the function is uncertain. This CDR3 has 14 amino acids. Trimming shortened V by 2 bases and J by 0 bases, and 8 bases separated the two germline ends. CDR3 region: CASSFRGSNYGYTF. The CDR3, as DNA: TGTGCCAGCAGCTTCCGGGGTTCTAACTATGGCTACACCTTC.

The genes are TRBV18 and TRBJ2-2, with D possibly being TRBD1 (6 bases). CDR1 and CDR2 from the germline V gene are KGHSH and LQKENI. V gave up 1 base and J gave up 5 bases, with 14 bases separating them. The CDR3 length is 16 residues. CDR3 sequence (DNA): TGTGCCAGCTCACCACGAGTAGGGACAACAACCGGGGAGCTGTTTTTT. Encoded protein: CASSPRVGTTTGELFF. The variable domain in full, with the rest retrieved from reference TRBV18 and TRBJ2-2, is NAGVMQNPRHLVRRRGQEARLRCSPMKGHSHVYWYRQLPEEGLKFMVYLQKENIIDESGMPKERFSAEFPKEGPSILRIQQVVRGDSAAYFCASSPRVGTTTGELFFGEGSRLTVL.

This chain links TRBV30 with TRBJ2-3, with 13 bases aligning to TRBD2. This CDR3 region has 15 residues. The germline gives CDR1 GTSNPN, CDR2 SVGIG (reference sequence). The J segment lost 4 bases and the V segment lost 2 bases, leaving 3 bases of the junction unmatched. In nucleotides, the CDR3 is TGTGCCTGGAGTTTGGGACTAGCGGGGTCAGATACGCAGTATTTT. Protein: CAWSLGLAGSDTQYF.

The J gene is TRBJ2-3, the V gene TRBV5-8; tentatively, D is TRBD2 (5 bases). Germline lookup yields CDR1 SGHTS and CDR2 YDEGEE. The CDR3 spans 15 residues. Trimming stripped 2 bases from V and 2 bases from J, with 12 bases between. CDR3 nucleotide sequence: TGTGCCAGCAGCTTTATCGGGGAGCTCACAGATACGCAGTATTTT. Its translation: CASSFIGELTDTQYF.

For this clone: At the DNA level, this CDR3 is encoded by other sequences in the same sample as well. This chain joins TRBV11-2 and TRBJ2-5, with TRBD2 identical over 8 bases. Germline CDR1 reads SGHAT; CDR2 reads FQNNGV. Losses at the gene ends were 1 base for V and 1 base for J; bases not matched to a gene: 2. The CDR3 contains 15 residues. The CDR3 nucleotides read TGTGCCAGCAGCTTAGGCGCGGGGGGCCAAGAGACCCAGTACTTC. It encodes CASSLGAGGQETQYF. The full variable domain, in which reference TRBV11-2 and TRBJ2-5 provide the parts outside the CDR3, is EAGVAQSPRYKIIEKRQSVAFWCNPISGHATLYWYQQILGQGPKLLIQFQNNGVVDDSQLPKDRFSAERLKGVDSTLKIQPAKLEDSAVYLCASSLGAGGQETQYFGPGTRLLVL.

This chain connects TRBV14 to TRBJ2-1; 7 bases align to TRBD2. Germline CDR1 reads SGHDN; CDR2 reads FVKESK. The ends lost 2 bases at V and 3 bases at J; junction bases unmatched: 4. The CDR3 contains 15 residues. CDR3 region: CASSQLGGGYNEQFF. CDR3 sequence (DNA): TGTGCCAGCAGCCAATTGGGGGGGGGCTACAATGAGCAGTTCTTC.

The CDR3 loop reads CASSSLTGEINYGYTF. CDR3 in DNA: TGTGCCAGCAGTTCTTTGACAGGGGAAATTAACTATGGCTACACCTTC. The rearrangement joins TRBV27 to TRBJ1-2; TRBD1 aligns across 8 bases. J lost 1 base, V lost 4 bases, and 8 bases had no gene match. Looked up from germline, CDR1 is MNHEY and CDR2 is SMNVEV (reference sequence). CDR3 length equals 16 residues.

This chain links TRBV5-1 with TRBJ2-7; tentative D call: TRBD1 (5 bases). Germline V lookup: CDR1 SGHRS, CDR2 YFSETQ. This CDR3 spans 15 amino acids. V was clipped by 4 bases and J by 4 bases, with 18 bases between them. The CDR3 spells CASSPGHADSYEQYF. The CDR3 coding sequence is TGCGCCAGCAGCCCCGGACATGCGGATTCATACGAGCAGTACTTC.

CDR3 nucleotides: TGCGCCAGCAGCTTGGCGGCAGGGGGGTCCGGTTCACCCCTCCACTTT. Protein: CASSLAAGGSGSPLHF. The chain uses TRBV5-1 and TRBJ1-6; 7 bases map to TRBD1. J lost 9 bases, V lost 0 bases, and 9 bases had no gene match. Germline CDR1 is SGHRS and CDR2 is YFSETQ. The CDR3 has 16 amino acids.

This sequence joins TRBV5-1 and TRBJ2-7; D perhaps matches TRBD2 (5 bases). The germline gives CDR1 SGHRS, CDR2 YFSETQ. The V end was cut by 0 bases, the J end by 1 base, with 8 bases between. The CDR3 contains 14 residues. CDR3 protein: CASSLATGSYEQYF. CDR3 DNA sequence: TGCGCCAGCAGCTTGGCGACGGGATCCTACGAGCAGTACTTC.

The chain has TRBV7-9 and TRBJ2-6; TRBD1 matches at 12 bases. The CDR3 is made up of 18 amino acids. V shed 5 bases, J shed 2 bases, and the junction held 7 bases outside the gene matches. Germline V gene sequence: CDR1 SEHNR, CDR2 FQNEAQ (reference sequence). CDR3 protein: CASSEMGQGATGANVLTF. DNA of the CDR3: TGTGCCAGCAGCGAGATGGGACAGGGGGCTACTGGGGCCAACGTCCTGACTTTC.

This rearrangement joins TRBV5-4 to TRBJ2-7; 7 bases match TRBD1. The CDR3 spans 16 residues. V was clipped by 3 bases and J by 0 bases; unmatched bases: 9. CDR1 is SGHNT and CDR2 is YYREEE in the germline V gene (reference sequence). CDR3 bases: TGTGCCAGCAGCTCGGAGGCGACAGGGTACTCCTACGAGCAGTACTTC. Protein product: CASSSEATGYSYEQYF.

V gene TRBV2 combines with J gene TRBJ2-2; 7 bases line up with TRBD2. The CDR3 is 14 amino acids. Germline V lookup: CDR1 SNHLY, CDR2 FYNNEI. The junction had 7 bases not matched to a gene; V was cut back by 7 bases and J by 5 bases. The CDR3 DNA is TGTGCCAGCATCCCTCGCGGGGGTACCGGGGAGCTGTTTTTT. Its translation is CASIPRGGTGELFF. The whole variable domain, remainder taken from reference TRBV2 and TRBJ2-2, is EPEVTQTPSHQVTQMGQEVILRCVPISNHLYFYWYRQILGQKVEFLVSFYNNEISEKSEIFDDQFSVERPDGSNFTLKIRSTKLEDSAMYFCASIPRGGTGELFFGEGSRLTVL.

The J gene is TRBJ1-2, the V gene TRBV19; 10 bases map to TRBD1. Germline loops: CDR1 LNHDA, CDR2 SQIVND (reference sequence). This CDR3 contains 17 residues. V lost 4 bases, J lost 5 bases, and 13 bases stayed unmatched. The CDR3 DNA follows: TGTGCCAGTAGTACGACTCAGACAGGGGGCGTTCAGTATGGCTACACCTTC. Amino acid sequence: CASSTTQTGGVQYGYTF.

The chain couples TRBV13 to TRBJ2-5; TRBD2 matches at 7 bases. The V gene end was trimmed by 2 bases and the J gene end by 5 bases; junction bases not matched to a gene: 8. Germline CDR1 PRHDT, CDR2 FYEKMQ (reference sequence). The CDR3 has 15 residues. The CDR3 region has the DNA TGTGCCAGCAGCTTAAACCTTCAGGGAGGGGAGACCCAGTACTTC. Its protein product is CASSLNLQGGETQYF.

The chain combines TRBV21-1 with TRBJ1-1; the table assigns TRBD1, which was not confirmed against the DNA. TRBV21-1 is a known pseudogene. CDR3 size: 14 residues. In DNA, the CDR3 is TGTGCCAGCAGCAACTTTACAGGGGATAATGAAGCTTTCTTT. This translates into CASSNFTGDNEAFF.

The rearrangement joins TRBV7-2 to TRBJ2-7; 7 positions match TRBD2. CDR3 length: 15 residues. Germline lookup yields CDR1 SGHTA and CDR2 FQGNSA. V was pared by 4 bases and J by 7 bases, with 13 bases of the junction left unmatched. CDR3 residues: CASSSGGYGVWEQYF. The CDR3 bases are TGTGCCAGCAGCTCCGGGGGGTATGGGGTTTGGGAGCAGTACTTC.